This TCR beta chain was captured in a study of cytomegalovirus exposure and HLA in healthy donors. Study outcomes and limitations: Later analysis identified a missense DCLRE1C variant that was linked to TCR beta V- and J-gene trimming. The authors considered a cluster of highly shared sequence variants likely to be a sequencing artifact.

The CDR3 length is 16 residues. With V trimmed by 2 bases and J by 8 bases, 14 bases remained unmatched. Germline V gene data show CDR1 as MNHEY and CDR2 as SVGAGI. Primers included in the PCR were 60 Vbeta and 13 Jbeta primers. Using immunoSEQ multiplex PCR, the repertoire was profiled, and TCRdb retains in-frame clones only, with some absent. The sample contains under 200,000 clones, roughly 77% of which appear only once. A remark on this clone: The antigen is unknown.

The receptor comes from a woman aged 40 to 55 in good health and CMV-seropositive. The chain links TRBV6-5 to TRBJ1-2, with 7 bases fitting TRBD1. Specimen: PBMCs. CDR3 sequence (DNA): TGTGCCAGCAGTTACGACCCGACAGGGAAAAAGCGAGGCTACACCTTC. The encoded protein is CASSYDPTGKKRGYTF.